This T cell receptor (beta chain) emerged from a study of blood T cell repertoires in COVID-19. As for the study in general: The United States, Italy and Spain provided the acute and convalescent COVID-19 samples. PBMCs, B-cell-depleted T cells, or T cells provided the cDNA or gDNA that made up the material.

Original data processing: From reference gene primer amplification, estimates of nucleated cell counts were derived. This table comes from immunoSEQ multiplex PCR, and its TCRdb copy is limited to in-frame clones, with some not included. V, J and clone size derive from that table, while D and trimming were established from the DNA sequence. Found here are 150,000 to 200,000 clones, 88% of them singletons; the top ten hold approximately 4%. Per germline, CDR1 MGHRA and CDR2 YSYEKL. The CDR3 consists of 15 residues. With V trimmed by 2 bases and J by 5 bases, 3 bases remained unmatched. The chain recombines TRBV4-1 with TRBJ2-3; 11 bases agree with TRBD2. The clonotype originates from a human donor in a cohort sampled during active COVID-19. The sequenced sample was peripheral blood. The CDR3 spells CASSQHGLAGDTQYF. The CDR3, as DNA: TGCGCCAGCAGCCAACATGGACTAGCGGGAGATACGCAGTATTTT.